The 9 T cell receptor beta chains presented below share a single source sample, sequenced in a study of T cell responses to AZD1222 COVID-19 vaccine. TCRdb keeps only in-frame clones here, not all; method: immunoSEQ multiplex PCR. Counted here are about 120,000 clones, approximately 90% occurring once; the ten biggest clones make up under 3%. The material was peripheral blood, obtained 28 days after the second AZD1222 dose. Every receptor here comes from an adult who received the AZD1222 COVID-19 vaccine.

The rearrangement links TRBV4-2 to TRBJ1-4; D not certain. CDR1 is LGHNA, CDR2 YNFKEQ, per germline. CDR3 length equals 16 residues. V dropped 0 bases and J dropped 0 bases, with 8 bases sitting between them. CDR3 sequence (DNA): TGTGCCAGCAGCCAAGACTTAAGGGCAACTAATGAAAAACTGTTTTTT. This codes for CASSQDLRATNEKLFF.

This clone showed up just once. The chain uses TRBV12-5 and TRBJ1-3; perhaps TRBD1 as D (5 bases). Germline V gene data show CDR1 as LGHNT and CDR2 as FRNRAP. CDR3 size: 18 residues. Trimming left V 2 bases short and J 4 bases short, with 21 bases between. The CDR3 sequence is CASGLPRPGGFSGNTIYF. The CDR3, as DNA: TGTGCTAGTGGTTTGCCACGACCTGGGGGGTTTTCAGGAAACACCATATATTTT. The full variable domain, completed using reference TRBV12-5 and TRBJ1-3, is DARVTQTPRHKVTEMGQEVTMRCQPILGHNTVFWYRQTMMQGLELLAYFRNRAPLDDSGMPKDRFSAEMPDATLATLKIQPSEPRDSAVYFCASGLPRPGGFSGNTIYFGEGSWLTVV.

The V gene is TRBV29-1, the J gene TRBJ2-3; D is perhaps TRBD1 (7 bases). Germline CDR1 SQVTM, CDR2 ANQGSEA. Between the trimmed V and J ends, which lost 5 bases and 1 base, there was a span of 16 bases. The CDR3 length is 15 residues. CDR3 bases: TGCAGCGTTCCCAGGGGGGTAACTCGCACAGATACGCAGTATTTT. Amino acid sequence: CSVPRGVTRTDTQYF.

The chain employs TRBV27 and TRBJ1-5; TRBD1 is a possible D gene (6 bases). The CDR3 runs to 14 residues. Trimming shortened V by 2 bases and J by 5 bases, and 10 bases separated the two germline ends. Germline V gene data show CDR1 as MNHEY and CDR2 as SMNVEV (reference sequence). The CDR3 spells CASSLEQGHQPQHF. As DNA, the CDR3 is TGTGCCAGCAGTTTAGAACAGGGACATCAGCCCCAGCATTTT.

The genes are TRBV30 and TRBJ1-6, with 7 bases aligning to TRBD1. J gave up 10 bases and V 2 bases, and 11 bases lay outside the gene matches. The germline V gene has CDR1 GTSNPN and CDR2 SVGIG (reference sequence). The CDR3 length is 15 residues. The CDR3 is CAWSSRGRGQSPLHF. For the CDR3, the DNA is TGTGCCTGGAGTTCCCGGGGTAGGGGGCAGTCACCCCTCCACTTT.

The V gene is TRBV5-4, the J gene TRBJ2-5; 8 bases are a match to TRBD2. J was trimmed by 5 bases and V by 6 bases; bases with no gene match: 6. The CDR3 sequence is 13 residues long. Germline CDR1 is SGHNT and CDR2 is YYREEE (reference sequence). The CDR3 region is CASKPGGEETQYF. CDR3 DNA: TGTGCCAGCAAACCGGGGGGGGAGGAGACCCAGTACTTC.

The chain recombines TRBV13 with TRBJ1-1; D uncertain. V lost 1 base, J lost 2 bases, and 11 bases lay in between. Looked up from germline, CDR1 is PRHDT and CDR2 is FYEKMQ (reference sequence). The CDR3 sequence is 15 residues long. The CDR3 sequence: CASSLEYITNTEAFF. For the CDR3, the DNA is TGTGCCAGCAGCTTAGAGTACATCACCAACACTGAAGCTTTCTTT.

The chain employs TRBV12-3 or TRBV12-4 and TRBJ1-2, with D perhaps matching TRBD1 (5 bases). V was trimmed by 8 bases and J by 8 bases, leaving 18 bases between them. This CDR3 comprises 13 residues. CDR3 nucleotides: TGTGCCAGCGCACTAAGGGGAGTTAGGGGCTACACCTTC. Translated: CASALRGVRGYTF.

The V gene is TRBV27, the J gene TRBJ2-7; perhaps TRBD2 as D (6 bases). This CDR3 comprises 11 residues. Germline CDR1 MNHEY, CDR2 SMNVEV (reference sequence). The V end lost 3 bases, the J end lost 6 bases, and 6 bases lay between the germline ends. The CDR3 region is CASSFGGEQYF. The CDR3 DNA reads as TGTGCCAGCAGTTTCGGGGGCGAGCAGTACTTC.